The rows below give T cell receptor beta chains drawn from one sample of a study of technical replicates of blood from a handful of donors. This table comes from immunoSEQ multiplex PCR, and its TCRdb copy is limited to in-frame clones, with some not included. The sample shows approximately 90,000 clones, 95% of them seen only once. Material: T cells isolated from PBMCs. Source of these receptors: a human donor in good health. Both conserved end residues are part of each CDR3. A D gene is named only where the DNA matches it firmly. Clone size appears in some rows only: once, few, many, or a class for an expanded clone.

clone_size	d_call	v_call	j_call	cdr3_nt	cdr3_aa
-	TRBD2	TRBV7-6	TRBJ2-7	TGTGCCAGCAGCGAGGGACTAGCGGGAGACGAGCAGTACTTC	CASSEGLAGDEQYF
-	-	TRBV5-5	TRBJ1-2	TGTGCCAGCAGCCGGGGCGGACAGATCTATGGCTACACCTTC	CASSRGGQIYGYTF
-	TRBD1	TRBV4-1	TRBJ1-5	TGCGCCAGCAGCCAAGACGGGACAGGAGGCAATCAGCCCCAGCATTTT	CASSQDGTGGNQPQHF
-	TRBD1	TRBV5-6	TRBJ1-1	TGTGCCAGCACCGCCGGGACAGACAACACTGAAGCTTTCTTT	CASTAGTDNTEAFF
-	-	TRBV18	TRBJ1-5	TGTGCCAGCTCACCAGCGGGTCAGCAGCCCCAGCATTTT	CASSPAGQQPQHF
-	TRBD1	TRBV6-1	TRBJ2-1	TGTGCCAGCAGTATGGACAGGGGCTATGAGCAGTTCTTC	CASSMDRGYEQFF
once	-	TRBV4-2	TRBJ1-4	TGTGCCAGCAGCCAAGATCCCAGATCCAAAGAAAAACTGTTTTTT	CASSQDPRSKEKLFF
once	-	TRBV7-2	TRBJ2-1	TGTGCCAGCAGCTTAGATTACCTATCGCGGTCCAATGAGCAGTTCTTC	CASSLDYLSRSNEQFF
once	-	TRBV29-1	TRBJ1-2	TGCAGCGTTCTCGGGGGAGGCTATGGCTACACCTTC	CSVLGGGYGYTF
once	-	TRBV10-1	TRBJ1-2	TGCGCCAGCAGTGATCAACAGGAATATGGCTACACCTTC	CASSDQQEYGYTF
once	-	TRBV7-6	TRBJ2-5	TGTGCCAGCAGCTTAGGATTATCACCCCCCGCGGCCCAGTACTTC	CASSLGLSPPAAQYF
-	-	TRBV7-7	TRBJ1-1	TGTGCCAGCAGCCCGGACAGCCTGAACACTGAAGCTTTCTTT	CASSPDSLNTEAFF
few	TRBD1	TRBV28	TRBJ2-4	TGTGCCAGCAGTTCACAGGGGGAAGGTAACATTCAGTACTTC	CASSSQGEGNIQYF
-	TRBD1	TRBV6-1	TRBJ2-4	TGTGCCAGAAACACAGGGGAGGCCAAAAACATTCAGTACTTC	CARNTGEAKNIQYF
-	-	TRBV9	TRBJ2-3	TGTGCCAGCAGCGGTTGGGACTCCACAGATACGCAGTATTTT	CASSGWDSTDTQYF
-	TRBD2	TRBV6-5	TRBJ2-1	TGTGCCAGCAGTTACACAGGACTAGAGAACAATGAGCAGTTCTTC	CASSYTGLENNEQFF
-	TRBD2	TRBV2	TRBJ2-3	TGTGCCAGCGGGGGACTAGGCAAACCACTCGGGGCAGATACGCAGTATTTT	CASGGLGKPLGADTQYF
-	-	TRBV9	TRBJ2-5	TGTGCCAGCAGCCCCCGGCCGGACTTGAGAGAGACCCAGTACTTC	CASSPRPDLRETQYF
-	TRBD2	TRBV6-5	TRBJ2-7	TGTGCCAGCAGTTACGGTCTGGGGGGGGACGAGCAGTACTTC	CASSYGLGGDEQYF
-	-	TRBV27	TRBJ2-7	TGTGCCAGCAGTTTACGCAGGGAGGAAGACGAGCAGTACTTC	CASSLRREEDEQYF
-	TRBD2	TRBV5-6	TRBJ2-7	TGTGCCAGCAGCTTGGGGGGACTAGCGGTCTACGAGCAGTACTTC	CASSLGGLAVYEQYF
few	-	TRBV27	TRBJ1-1	TGTGCCAGCAGTGCCCGGGGAGCCATGAACACTGAAGCTTTCTTT	CASSARGAMNTEAFF
-	TRBD1	TRBV14	TRBJ2-7	TGTGCCAGCAGCCACCTTCCCGGGACAGGTGATCTCGAGCAGTACTTC	CASSHLPGTGDLEQYF
-	TRBD2	TRBV5-4	TRBJ2-5	TGTGCCAGCAGCTTAGCGGGGGGAAAAGAGACCCAGTACTTC	CASSLAGGKETQYF
once	TRBD1	TRBV5-1	TRBJ1-1	TGCGCCAGCAGCGTCCACAGGGGGCAGGCGCCTGAAGCTTTCTTT	CASSVHRGQAPEAFF
-	-	TRBV5-5	TRBJ1-2	TGTGCCAGCAGCTTGGTTGGGTGGGCCTTGGGCTACACCTTC	CASSLVGWALGYTF
-	-	TRBV21-1	TRBJ2-2	TGTGCCAGCAGCACTAGAAGGCTGGAGCTGTTTTTT	CASSTRRLELFF
-	-	TRBV6-4	TRBJ2-1	TGTGCCAGCAGTGACGGGCCCAGCTCCTACAATGAGCAGTTCTTC	CASSDGPSSYNEQFF
-	TRBD1	TRBV9	TRBJ2-5	TGTGCCAGCAGCAGGGACAGAGAGACCCAGTACTTC	CASSRDRETQYF